One sample yielded the 15 T cell receptor beta chains listed below, sequenced in a study of beta chain features in type 1 diabetes. Expressed TCRB transcripts got sequenced, as all isolated RNA was reverse transcribed. Sequencing used immunoSEQ multiplex PCR; TCRdb keeps in-frame clones, though not all of them. The data contain around 190,000 clones, about an eighth of them singletons. The source material was central memory CD4+ T cells from blood. Every receptor here comes from a young woman in good health.

V usage is TRBV28 and J usage is TRBJ2-1, with D hard to call. With 8 bases removed from V and 4 bases from J, the gap between germline ends came to 6 bases. CDR1 is MDHEN, CDR2 SYDVKM, per germline. The CDR3 covers 11 residues. As DNA, the CDR3 is TGTGCCAGCTGGCAATACAATGAGCAGTTCTTC. This translates into CASWQYNEQFF.

The chain employs TRBV6-1 and TRBJ2-1; the match to TRBD2 covers 13 bases. This CDR3 has 19 amino acids. J gave up 0 bases and V 3 bases, and 8 bases lay outside the gene matches. Germline V gene data show CDR1 as MNHNS and CDR2 as SASEGT. The CDR3 nucleotides read TGTGCCAGCAGTGATTTGGGACTAGCGGGATTTAGCTCCTACAATGAGCAGTTCTTC. Translated: CASSDLGLAGFSSYNEQFF.

The gene calls are TRBV29-1 and TRBJ1-2, with D perhaps matching TRBD1 (6 bases). CDR1 is SQVTM, CDR2 ANQGSEA, per germline. Trimming removed 3 bases at V and 0 bases at J, with 20 bases between. The CDR3 is made up of 17 amino acids. This chain's CDR3 is CSVERGGGRHTNYGYTF. Here the CDR3 DNA reads TGCAGCGTTGAGAGAGGGGGGGGCCGGCACACTAACTATGGCTACACCTTC.

This chain links TRBV5-1 with TRBJ2-3; TRBD2 matches at 8 bases. The CDR3 extends over 16 amino acids. Germline V gives CDR1 SGHRS, CDR2 YFSETQ. V lost 1 base, J lost 1 base, and 5 bases stayed unmatched. The CDR3 DNA reads as TGCGCCAGCAGCTTGTCCAGCGGGAGTGGCACAGATACGCAGTATTTT. Protein sequence: CASSLSSGSGTDTQYF.

This chain joins TRBV27 and TRBJ1-1; 9 nucleotides match TRBD1. Germline loops: CDR1 MNHEY, CDR2 SMNVEV (reference sequence). V was clipped by 6 bases and J by 7 bases; unmatched bases: 15. The CDR3 extends over 16 amino acids. The CDR3 is CASSYFPGQGTGEAFF. The CDR3 DNA follows: TGTGCCAGCAGCTATTTTCCCGGACAGGGGACGGGTGAAGCTTTCTTT.

The rearrangement joins TRBV7-2 to TRBJ2-3; weak D call: TRBD2 (5 bases). Germline-derived CDR1 and CDR2 are SGHTA and FQGNSA. Trimming removed 5 bases from V and 1 base from J, with 10 bases in between. CDR3 length equals 14 residues. CDR3 DNA: TGTGCCAGCAGCATCGGACTCCGCACAGATACGCAGTATTTT. It translates to CASSIGLRTDTQYF.

The chain is built from TRBV7-9 and TRBJ1-4; D uncertain. This CDR3 has 14 amino acids. Trimming left V 5 bases short and J 5 bases short, with 12 bases between. Per germline, CDR1 SEHNR and CDR2 FQNEAQ (reference sequence). DNA of the CDR3: TGTGCCAGCAGCACCGGACGGAGGAATGAAAAACTGTTTTTT. Its translation is CASSTGRRNEKLFF.

About this clone itself: A read error may account for a junction end that differs from germline. J is TRBJ2-1 and V is TRBV9; tentative D call: TRBD2 (5 bases). The CDR3 spans 14 residues. CDR1 is SGDLS, CDR2 YYNGEE, per germline. The CDR3 coding sequence is TGCGCCAGCAGCCGCGGACTCCTAGGTAGTGAGCAGTTCTTC. Residues: CASSRGLLGSEQFF.

The table lists this clone with a few counts. CDR3 in amino acids: CAWSVQGSSNQPQHF. CDR3 in DNA: TGTGCCTGGAGTGTACAGGGGAGCAGCAATCAGCCCCAGCATTTT. The chain carries TRBV30 and TRBJ1-5; TRBD1 matches at 7 bases. Per germline, CDR1 GTSNPN and CDR2 SVGIG (reference sequence). The CDR3 is made up of 15 amino acids. Trimming cost V 0 bases and J 1 base; bases outside gene matches: 3.

A word on this clone: This same CDR3 is encoded by further DNA sequences in the sample. The chain combines TRBV18 with TRBJ2-5, with 8 nucleotides matching TRBD1. The CDR3 sequence is 15 residues long. Germline loops: CDR1 KGHSH, CDR2 LQKENI. With 0 bases clipped from V and 1 base from J, the junction kept 1 base outside the gene matches. The DNA for the CDR3 is TGTGCCAGCTCACCACCGGGACAGGCCCAAGAGACCCAGTACTTC. It specifies CASSPPGQAQETQYF.

This clone appeared a few times. This chain uses TRBV6-6 with TRBJ1-5; TRBD1 aligns across 8 bases. The CDR3 is made up of 16 amino acids. In germline, CDR1 is MNHNY, CDR2 SVGAGI (reference sequence). The trim removed 2 bases at V and 3 bases at J, leaving 6 bases unmatched. The CDR3 here is CASSYRDRFANQPQHF. The DNA for the CDR3 is TGTGCCAGCAGTTACCGGGACAGGTTTGCCAATCAGCCCCAGCATTTT.

The gene calls are TRBV6-1 and TRBJ2-5; 8 bases match TRBD1. The CDR3 runs to 13 residues. The V and J ends lost 5 bases and 3 bases, in that order; junction bases with no gene match: 2. Looked up from germline, CDR1 is MNHNS and CDR2 is SASEGT. The CDR3 region is CASSPGGEETQYF. The CDR3 DNA sequence: TGTGCCAGCAGTCCAGGGGGCGAAGAGACCCAGTACTTC.

A few counts support this clone. The CDR3 bases are TGTGCCAGCAGCCGCTCCTTGGGGGGACTAGCGGGAGGACCTCGCTACGAGCAGTACTTC. This gives the protein CASSRSLGGLAGGPRYEQYF. The genes are TRBV13 and TRBJ2-7; 15 bases line up with TRBD2. Unmatched junction bases numbered 17, after V lost 5 bases and J lost 3 bases. CDR1 and CDR2 (germline): PRHDT, FYEKMQ (reference sequence). The CDR3 is 20 residues long.

V gene TRBV28 combines with J gene TRBJ2-7, with D possibly TRBD2 on 5 matching bases. The germline gives CDR1 MDHEN, CDR2 SYDVKM. Trimming shortened V by 4 bases and J by 2 bases, and 15 bases separated the two germline ends. The CDR3 has 15 amino acids. Here the CDR3 reads CASSSPRRSPYEQYF. The CDR3 nucleotides are TGTGCCAGCAGTTCACCAAGGAGGAGTCCCTACGAGCAGTACTTC.

This clone was detected only a few times. The chain has TRBV2 and TRBJ1-1; 7 bases are shared with TRBD1. V gave up 5 bases and J gave up 7 bases; unmatched junction bases: 10. This CDR3 comprises 14 residues. Germline lookup yields CDR1 SNHLY and CDR2 FYNNEI. The CDR3 loop is CASSSPGTVNEAFF. CDR3 in DNA: TGTGCCAGCAGTAGCCCCGGGACAGTGAATGAAGCTTTCTTT.